This record covers a single T cell receptor (beta chain). Its antigen is unidentified. The data belong to a study of Ad26.COV2.S vaccination and SARS-CoV-2 variants. Study-wide results and caveats: It was vaccine recipients, not placebo recipients, who had the higher spike-specific TCR breadth. Vaccinees reportedly had broad spike-specific CD8+ and CD4+ T cell responses.

The germline CDR1 and CDR2 sequences are MNHEY and SVGEGT. This CDR3 has 17 amino acids. The V end was cut by 2 bases, the J end by 1 base, with 15 bases between. Some clones are missing from TCRdb's copy, which holds only in-frame ones; the method was immunoSEQ multiplex PCR. This sample has hundreds of thousands of clones, with around 89% found just once. Indicated treatment: approximately 18 received Ad26.COV2.S at low or high dose, single or two shots; about 5 received placebo; per-sample allocation not given. The samples date from day 63 after the first vaccine or placebo injection. This clonotype was sampled from a person aged 18-65 years who received the Ad26.COV2.S COVID-19 vaccine or a placebo. Here the sequenced sample was peripheral blood, taken in a trial of Ad26.COV2.S vaccine versus placebo. The rearrangement uses TRBV6-2 or TRBV6-3 and TRBJ1-5, with D hard to call. Here the CDR3 DNA reads TGTGCCAGCAGTTACACGGAAGGGATCCCAAGCAATCAGCCCCAGCATTTT. Protein sequence: CASSYTEGIPSNQPQHF.